This entry lists 2 T cell receptor beta chains sequenced from one sample in a study of blood T cell repertoires in COVID-19. The data were produced by immunoSEQ multiplex PCR, yet TCRdb's version contains in-frame clones alone and is incomplete. The data hold approximately 45,000 clones, with about 90% observed a single time. Sequenced: peripheral blood. Receptors originate from a human donor in a cohort sampled during active COVID-19.

This chain links TRBV6-1 with TRBJ2-3, with 11 bases fitting TRBD2. The CDR3 loop spans 15 amino acids. After removal of 2 bases from V and 10 bases from J, the junction contained 8 bases not matched to a gene. CDR1 MNHNS and CDR2 SASEGT come from the germline V gene. CDR3 nucleotide sequence: TGTGCCAGCAGTGAATTGGCTAGCGGGAGGTCGGCGCAGTATTTT. This codes for CASSELASGRSAQYF.

This clone came up once. The chain links TRBV7-3 to TRBJ2-3; 9 bases align to TRBD1. The V gene end was trimmed by 5 bases and the J gene end by 3 bases; junction bases not matched to a gene: 3. The V gene's germline CDR1 is SGHTA and CDR2 FQGTGA. The CDR3 is 14 amino acids. This chain's CDR3 is CASSRDRDTDTQYF. CDR3 bases: TGTGCCAGCAGCCGGGACAGGGATACAGATACGCAGTATTTT.